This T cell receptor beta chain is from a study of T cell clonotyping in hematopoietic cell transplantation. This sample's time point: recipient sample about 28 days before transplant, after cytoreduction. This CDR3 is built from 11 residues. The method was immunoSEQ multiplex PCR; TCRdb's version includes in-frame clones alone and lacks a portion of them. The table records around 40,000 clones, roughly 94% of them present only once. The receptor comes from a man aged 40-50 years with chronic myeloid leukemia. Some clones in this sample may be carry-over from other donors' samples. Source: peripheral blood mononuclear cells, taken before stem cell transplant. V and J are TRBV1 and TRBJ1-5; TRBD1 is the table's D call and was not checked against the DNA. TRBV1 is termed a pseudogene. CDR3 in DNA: TGCACCAGCAGCCAAACACAGCCCCAGCATTTT. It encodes CTSSQTQPQHF.